This T cell receptor (beta chain) is from a study of blood T cell repertoires in COVID-19. Study details: Acute-phase and convalescent COVID-19 samples originated in the United States, Italy and Spain. In each case, the material was cDNA or gDNA derived from T cells, B-cell-depleted T cells, or PBMCs.

Germline V lookup: CDR1 LNHNV, CDR2 YYDKDF (reference sequence). J lost 5 bases, V lost 2 bases, and 5 bases had no gene match. CDR3 length: 15 residues. Original handling: Researchers report that nucleated cell counts were estimated from reference gene primer amplification. Assay: immunoSEQ multiplex PCR; the TCRdb copy retains only in-frame clones and omits some. That table is the source of V, J and clone size, and D and trimming were worked out from the DNA. The table shows 150,000 to 200,000 clones, with 70% to 85% occurring only once. Material: peripheral blood. The V and J genes are TRBV15 and TRBJ2-1; 8 bases align to TRBD2. This receptor was obtained from a woman in her twenties or thirties with acute or convalescent COVID-19. The CDR3 DNA is TGTGCCACCAGCAGATCAGCGGGAGAGGACAATGAGCAGTTCTTC. This encodes CATSRSAGEDNEQFF.